The 15 T cell receptor beta chains given below trace back to one sample, sequenced in a study of neoadjuvant anti-PD-1 for oral cavity cancer. Profiled with immunoSEQ multiplex PCR; TCRdb holds only in-frame clones, not every one. The sample carries just over 14,000 clones, around 70% recorded once. The sequenced sample was PBMCs, obtained before nivolumab (anti-PD-1) treatment. Every receptor here comes from a person aged 35 to 85 with oral cavity squamous cell carcinoma.

This clone occurred once. The chain couples TRBV27 to TRBJ1-2; tentative D call: TRBD1 (5 bases). This CDR3 contains 13 residues. The V gene's germline CDR1 is MNHEY and CDR2 SMNVEV (reference sequence). The ends were cut back, 6 bases at V and 3 bases at J, with 11 bases in the middle. CDR3 in amino acids: CASRQEGDYGYTF. For the CDR3, the DNA is TGTGCCAGCAGACAGGAGGGAGACTATGGCTACACCTTC.

This chain joins TRBV6-5 and TRBJ1-4; D remains ambiguous. CDR1 and CDR2 from the germline V gene are MNHEY and SVGAGI. This CDR3 is built from 14 residues. V lost 2 bases, J lost 3 bases, and 7 bases lay in between. The CDR3: CASSYRDPNEKLFF. Written as DNA, the CDR3 is TGTGCCAGCAGTTACCGGGATCCTAATGAAAAACTGTTTTTT.

CDR3 DNA: TGTGCCAGCAGTGTGGGGACCTACGAGCAGTACTTC. Protein product: CASSVGTYEQYF. This chain uses TRBV28 with TRBJ2-7; no reliable D call. V gave up 5 bases and J gave up 2 bases, with 7 bases separating them. Germline assignment: CDR1 MDHEN and CDR2 SYDVKM. The CDR3 contains 12 residues.

The chain is built from TRBV9 and TRBJ1-1, with D hard to call. The germline V and J ends were trimmed by 3 bases and 0 bases, with 9 bases remaining between them. The CDR3 runs 14 residues. Germline CDR1 and CDR2: SGDLS and YYNGEE. DNA for the CDR3: TGTGCCAGCAGCGGAGGCGCCCTGAACACTGAAGCTTTCTTT. Translation gives CASSGGALNTEAFF. The complete variable domain, with remaining parts taken from reference TRBV9 and TRBJ1-1, reads DSGVTQTPKHLITATGQRVTLRCSPRSGDLSVYWYQQSLDQGLQFLIQYYNGEERAKGNILERFSAQQFPDLHSELNLSSLELGDSALYFCASSGGALNTEAFFGQGTRLTVV.

V gene TRBV6-1 combines with J gene TRBJ1-2; the D gene is possibly TRBD1 (5 bases). V was shortened by 1 base and J by 8 bases, with 17 bases between the two germline ends. Germline loops: CDR1 MNHNS, CDR2 SASEGT. The length of the CDR3 is 15 residues. CDR3 region: CASSEDKGVMGGYTF. CDR3 sequence (DNA): TGTGCCAGCAGTGAAGATAAAGGGGTAATGGGGGGCTACACCTTC.

This clone showed up just a few times. The chain has TRBV9 and TRBJ1-1; 12 nucleotides align to TRBD1. The CDR3 has 16 residues. The germline V gene has CDR1 SGDLS and CDR2 YYNGEE. Unmatched junction bases numbered 3, after V lost 3 bases and J lost 0 bases. The CDR3 DNA is TGTGCCAGCAGCGGGGACAGGGGGCAGTTGAACACTGAAGCTTTCTTT. This encodes CASSGDRGQLNTEAFF.

This rearrangement joins TRBV2 to TRBJ2-2; 9 bases match TRBD1. CDR1 SNHLY and CDR2 FYNNEI come from the germline V gene. The CDR3 is 15 amino acids. Trimming cost V 5 bases and J 2 bases; bases outside gene matches: 3. The CDR3 nucleotides are TGTGCCAGCAGTCAGGACAGGGGAAACACCGGGGAGCTGTTTTTT. Amino acid sequence: CASSQDRGNTGELFF. The whole variable domain, remainder taken from reference TRBV2 and TRBJ2-2, is EPEVTQTPSHQVTQMGQEVILRCVPISNHLYFYWYRQILGQKVEFLVSFYNNEISEKSEIFDDQFSVERPDGSNFTLKIRSTKLEDSAMYFCASSQDRGNTGELFFGEGSRLTVL.

This chain joins TRBV4-1 and TRBJ1-2; a possible D gene is TRBD1 (5 bases). The CDR3 length is 16 residues. V dropped 1 base and J dropped 6 bases, with 18 bases sitting between them. CDR1 MGHRA and CDR2 YSYEKL come from the germline V gene. For the CDR3, the DNA is TGCGCCAGCAGCCAAGTAGCGACGGTTTGGGGGGATGGCTACACCTTC. Amino acid sequence: CASSQVATVWGDGYTF.

The table lists this clone with a few counts. This chain uses TRBV18 with TRBJ1-2; perhaps TRBD1 as D (5 bases). The V and J ends lost 6 bases and 1 base respectively, with 12 bases between them. CDR1 is KGHSH, CDR2 LQKENI, per germline. The CDR3 spans 14 residues. CDR3: CASSPMTVNYGYTF. CDR3 DNA sequence: TGTGCCAGCTCTCCAATGACAGTTAACTATGGCTACACCTTC.

The chain has TRBV6-5 and TRBJ2-2, with D perhaps matching TRBD2 (5 bases). The V end was cut by 0 bases, the J end by 6 bases, with 8 bases between. Germline-derived CDR1 and CDR2 are MNHEY and SVGAGI. The CDR3 extends over 14 amino acids. CDR3 in DNA: TGTGCCAGCAGTTACTCAAGGAGGTCCGGGGAGCTGTTTTTT. Protein sequence: CASSYSRRSGELFF.

The chain employs TRBV18 and TRBJ2-5; D ambiguous. Germline V CDR1 and CDR2: KGHSH, LQKENI. The CDR3 contains 13 residues. The ends were cut back, 5 bases at V and 3 bases at J, with 10 bases in the middle. As DNA, the CDR3 is TGTGCCAGCTCATACTCAGCAAAAGAGACCCAGTACTTC. It encodes CASSYSAKETQYF.

The V call is TRBV28, the J call TRBJ2-1; D is ambiguous. Germline V gene sequence: CDR1 MDHEN, CDR2 SYDVKM. V dropped 5 bases and J dropped 4 bases, with 15 bases sitting between them. The length of the CDR3 is 15 residues. The CDR3 protein is CASSPIGSLYNEQFF. In nucleotides, the CDR3 is TGTGCCAGCAGTCCTATAGGGTCTTTATACAATGAGCAGTTCTTC.

Only one count was recorded for this clone. This chain links TRBV7-7 with TRBJ2-5, with D tentatively TRBD1 or TRBD2 (5 bases each). The CDR3 consists of 15 residues. V lost 5 bases and J 5 bases, leaving 18 bases between the germline ends. Looked up from germline, CDR1 is SSHAT and CDR2 is FNYEAQ (reference sequence). CDR3 amino acids: CASSERPTGAETQYF. The CDR3 DNA sequence: TGTGCCAGCAGCGAGCGGCCCACCGGGGCGGAGACCCAGTACTTC.

V gene TRBV5-1 combines with J gene TRBJ1-1; no reliable D call. Germline V gene sequence: CDR1 SGHRS, CDR2 YFSETQ. CDR3 length: 15 residues. V dropped 4 bases and J dropped 3 bases, with 16 bases sitting between them. CDR3 loop: CASSQERDAYTEAFF. CDR3 DNA sequence: TGCGCCAGCAGCCAGGAGAGAGATGCTTACACTGAAGCTTTCTTT.

This clone was counted between two and nine times. The chain recombines TRBV7-3 with TRBJ2-7; D may be TRBD2 (6 bases). The CDR3 extends over 15 amino acids. Looked up from germline, CDR1 is SGHTA and CDR2 is FQGTGA. The germline V and J ends were trimmed by 1 base and 3 bases, with 13 bases remaining between them. The DNA for the CDR3 is TGTGCCAGCAGCTTAATGGCGGGAAGAAACTACGAGCAGTACTTC. The encoded protein is CASSLMAGRNYEQYF.